The 18 T cell receptor beta chains given below trace back to one sample, sequenced in a study of T-cell reconstitution after alpha-beta-depleted transplantation in children. Preparation of the TCRbeta library involved a method that used unique molecular identifiers. TCRdb processed the PCR reads anew with MiXCR; each CDR3 protein has one entry. The sample has approximately 300,000 distinct CDR3 sequences, about 9.5% seen once. Sequencing used PBMCs, obtained before TCRalphabeta/CD19-depleted stem cell transplant. These receptors were obtained from a boy less than two years old with acute myeloid leukemia, due to receive a stem cell transplant.

This clonotype occurred a few times. J is TRBJ1-2 and V is TRBV5-5, with 8 bases matching TRBD1. Germline assignment: CDR1 SGHKS and CDR2 YYEKEE (reference sequence). CDR3 length equals 15 residues. J gave up 0 bases and V 5 bases, and 6 bases lay outside the gene matches. The CDR3, as DNA: TGTGCCAGCAGTTTAGACAGGGGCTCTAACTATGGCTACACCTTC. It encodes CASSLDRGSNYGYTF.

At least ten counts were recorded for this clonotype. The chain combines TRBV29-1 with TRBJ2-7; D may correspond to TRBD1 or TRBD2 (6 bases each). V lost 7 bases to trimming and J lost 7 bases, with 17 bases between them. The CDR3 loop spans 12 amino acids. The V gene's germline CDR1 is SQVTM and CDR2 ANQGSEA. The CDR3 protein is CSAQGGLGEQYF. In DNA form, the CDR3 reads TGCAGCGCCCAAGGGGGGTTGGGGGAGCAGTACTTC.

This clonotype was seen many times. The chain couples TRBV11-2 to TRBJ2-3; D perhaps matches TRBD1 (6 bases). CDR3 length: 20 amino acids. Germline CDR1 is SGHAT and CDR2 is FQNNGV. Deletions cut 0 bases from V and 6 bases from J, with 28 bases between. The CDR3 is CASSLDRTGLTGQVLDTQYF. CDR3 sequence (DNA): TGTGCCAGCAGCTTAGACCGGACGGGCCTGACAGGTCAGGTCCTCGATACGCAGTATTTT.

This clonotype has a count of ten or more. CDR3 region: CASSLIVDSGDEQYF. DNA of the CDR3: TGTGCCAGCAGTTTAATAGTCGATAGCGGGGACGAGCAGTACTTC. V usage is TRBV28 and J usage is TRBJ2-7; TRBD2 agrees at 8 bases. The CDR3 is made up of 15 amino acids. The germline CDR1 and CDR2 sequences are MDHEN and SYDVKM. V lost 2 bases, J lost 5 bases, and 8 bases stayed unmatched. Complete variable domain (other parts from reference TRBV28 and TRBJ2-7): DVKVTQSSRYLVKRTGEKVFLECVQDMDHENMFWYRQDPGLGLRLIYFSYDVKMKEKGDIPEGYSVSREKKERFSLILESASTNQTSMYLCASSLIVDSGDEQYFGPGTRLTVT.

The sample holds a few counts of this clonotype. An end of the junction does not agree with germline; a read error may underlie this. The gene calls are TRBV12-3 or TRBV12-4 and TRBJ2-2; D is perhaps TRBD1 (6 bases). The CDR3 covers 15 residues. CDR3 sequence reads: CASTLDRPNTGELFF. The CDR3 coding sequence is TGTGCCAGCACTTTAGACAGGCCGAACACCGGGGAGCTGTTTTTT.

The CDR3 region is CASSPSTGAYGYTF. The CDR3 coding sequence is TGTGCCAGCAGCCCCTCGACAGGGGCCTATGGCTACACCTTC. This rearrangement joins TRBV7-2 to TRBJ1-2, with 8 bases fitting TRBD1. Germline CDR1 is SGHTA and CDR2 is FQGNSA. The CDR3 is made up of 14 amino acids. Trimming cost V 5 bases and J 4 bases; bases outside gene matches: 6.

This clonotype was detected ten times or more. This chain links TRBV7-9 with TRBJ2-4, with D possibly being TRBD1 (6 bases). V lost 5 bases and J lost 3, with 14 bases in between. CDR1 and CDR2 from the germline V gene are SEHNR and FQNEAQ (reference sequence). The CDR3 consists of 15 residues. CDR3 in DNA: TGTGCCAGCAGCACGAACAGGGAAGTCAAAAACATTCAGTACTTC. Translation gives CASSTNREVKNIQYF.

This clonotype has ten or more counts. This chain uses TRBV5-1 with TRBJ2-7, with 10 bases fitting TRBD1. The CDR3 has 16 amino acids. Trimming took 5 bases from V and 4 from J; bases not matched to a gene: 12. The germline V gene encodes CDR1 SGHRS and CDR2 YFSETQ. Here the CDR3 reads CASSSSPGTGAYEQYF. CDR3 DNA sequence: TGCGCCAGCAGTTCCAGTCCCGGGACAGGGGCGTACGAGCAGTACTTC.

This clonotype was detected many times. CDR3 loop: CSVGFLGLAQETQYF. DNA of the CDR3: TGCAGCGTTGGATTCTTGGGACTAGCGCAAGAGACCCAGTACTTC. The chain is built from TRBV29-1 and TRBJ2-5; the match to TRBD2 covers 10 bases. The germline V gene encodes CDR1 SQVTM and CDR2 ANQGSEA. The CDR3 contains 15 residues. Trimming removed 4 bases from V and 2 bases from J; junction bases left unmatched: 7.

To note about this clonotype: The germline gene is not matched at one end of the junction; a read error may be the cause. CDR3 DNA: TGTGCCAGTAGTTACAGGGTTCCGACTAGCGGGAGGGCCAGGGAGATCCAGTACTTC. This translates into CASSYRVPTSGRAREIQYF. This chain connects TRBV19 to TRBJ2-5; 14 bases match TRBD2. Germline V CDR1 and CDR2: LNHDA, SQIVND (reference sequence). The CDR3 totals 19 residues.

The gene calls are TRBV30 and TRBJ2-2; D unclear. Germline V CDR1 and CDR2: GTSNPN, SVGIG (reference sequence). Trimming cost V 6 bases and J 0 bases, with 14 bases left between them. The CDR3 sequence is 15 residues long. The CDR3 DNA reads as TGTGCCTGTAAAATGGTAGGGCCGAACACCGGGGAGCTGTTTTTT. Its translation is CACKMVGPNTGELFF.

The table lists this clonotype with many counts. This sequence joins TRBV3-1 and TRBJ2-2; no firm D call. Trimming removed 5 bases at V and 6 bases at J, with 13 bases between. The CDR3 is 14 residues long. Germline V gene data show CDR1 as LGHDT and CDR2 as YNNKEL (reference sequence). CDR3 loop: CASSLDQPPGELFF. The DNA of the CDR3 is TGTGCCAGCAGCTTGGACCAGCCGCCCGGGGAGCTGTTTTTT.

The chain is built from TRBV5-5 and TRBJ2-2; 11 nucleotides agree with TRBD1. Per the germline V gene, CDR1 is SGHKS and CDR2 is YYEKEE (reference sequence). The CDR3 extends over 17 amino acids. The ends lost 0 bases at V and 6 bases at J; junction bases unmatched: 7. The CDR3 DNA is TGTGCCAGCAGCTTGGGGGCCGGGACAGGGGGAGCCGGGGAGCTGTTTTTT. Its protein is CASSLGAGTGGAGELFF.

This clonotype was picked up many times. This sequence joins TRBV5-5 and TRBJ1-1; no clear D. V was trimmed by 0 bases and J by 3 bases, leaving 9 bases between them. Germline V gene sequence: CDR1 SGHKS, CDR2 YYEKEE (reference sequence). The CDR3 has 14 amino acids. CDR3 amino acids: CASSLEPKDTEAFF. CDR3 coding DNA: TGTGCCAGCAGCTTGGAACCAAAAGACACTGAAGCTTTCTTT. Full variable domain (outside the CDR3, taken from reference TRBV5-5 and TRBJ1-1): DAGVTQSPTHLIKTRGQQVTLRCSPISGHKSVSWYQQVLGQGPQFIFQYYEKEERGRGNFPDRFSARQFPNYSSELNVNALLLGDSALYLCASSLEPKDTEAFFGQGTRLTVV.

The V gene is TRBV5-6, the J gene TRBJ2-7; either TRBD1 or TRBD2 may fit D (5 bases each). V gave up 0 bases and J gave up 5 bases, with 24 bases separating them. The CDR3 contains 18 residues. Germline-derived CDR1 and CDR2 are SGHDT and YYEEEE. CDR3 coding DNA: TGTGCCAGCAGCTTGGTGTTTTCGGGGCGCAACCCCCCGCACGAGCAGTACTTC. It translates to CASSLVFSGRNPPHEQYF. Based on the CDR3 plus reference TRBV5-6 and TRBJ2-7, the full variable domain is DAGVTQSPTHLIKTRGQQVTLRCSPKSGHDTVSWYQQALGQGPQFIFQYYEEEERQRGNFPDRFSGHQFPNYSSELNVNALLLGDSALYLCASSLVFSGRNPPHEQYFGPGTRLTVT.

The V call is TRBV19, the J call TRBJ1-1; D remains ambiguous. V was shortened by 5 bases and J by 1 base, with 17 bases between the two germline ends. There are 16 residues in the CDR3. CDR1 and CDR2 from the germline V gene are LNHDA and SQIVND (reference sequence). This chain's CDR3 is CASSVEGKGGNTEAFF. In DNA form, the CDR3 reads TGTGCCAGTAGTGTCGAGGGCAAGGGAGGGAACACTGAAGCTTTCTTT.

The chain has TRBV20-1 and TRBJ2-1; 13 bases fit TRBD2. The CDR3 runs to 15 residues. Looked up from germline, CDR1 is DFQATT and CDR2 is SNEGSKA (reference sequence). The ends lost 5 bases at V and 9 bases at J; junction bases unmatched: 10. The CDR3 nucleotides are TGCAGTGCTTTTCCCGGGACTAGCGGGGTGCGTGAGCAGTTCTTC. The encoded protein is CSAFPGTSGVREQFF.

V usage is TRBV19 and J usage is TRBJ1-2; maybe TRBD1 (5 bases). The germline V and J ends were trimmed by 3 bases and 3 bases, with 5 bases remaining between them. The CDR3 has 12 residues. CDR1 and CDR2 from the germline V gene are LNHDA and SQIVND (reference sequence). CDR3 sequence reads: CASSMGDYGYTF. CDR3 bases: TGTGCCAGTAGTATGGGGGACTATGGCTACACCTTC.